The 16 T cell receptor beta chains given below trace back to one sample, sequenced in a study of T cell responses to AZD1222 COVID-19 vaccine. Assay used: immunoSEQ multiplex PCR; TCRdb lists only in-frame clones, some missing. The repertoire has about 93,000 clones, approximately 83% of them found once; the top ten carry 6.3%. The material sequenced was peripheral blood, taken on day 0 of AZD1222 vaccination. These receptors were taken from an adult in good health.

Note on this clone: Germline is not matched at one junction end, which may reflect a read error. This rearrangement joins TRBV2 to TRBJ2-7, with D possibly TRBD2 on 6 matching bases. The CDR3 runs to 16 residues. CDR1 is SNHLY, CDR2 FYNNEI, per germline. CDR3 DNA: TGTGCCAGCACTGAAGGGGAGGCAGGGAATACCTACGAGCAGTACTTC. Its translation is CASTEGEAGNTYEQYF.

The gene calls are TRBV5-1 and TRBJ2-5; TRBD1 is a possible D gene (9 bases). Trimming took off 3 bases at V and 5 bases at J, with 26 bases between the two ends. This CDR3 contains 18 residues. Germline CDR1 and CDR2: SGHRS and YFSETQ. The CDR3 bases are TGCGCCAGCAGCTCCGGGACAGGGAGTGAGCGGGGGCGGGAGACCCAGTACTTC. As protein: CASSSGTGSERGRETQYF. The variable domain in full, with the rest retrieved from reference TRBV5-1 and TRBJ2-5, is KAGVTQTPRYLIKTRGQQVTLSCSPISGHRSVSWYQQTPGQGLQFLFEYFSETQRNKGNFPGRFSGRQFSNSRSEMNVSTLELGDSALYLCASSSGTGSERGRETQYFGPGTRLLVL.

The genes are TRBV27 and TRBJ2-7, with 12 bases aligning to TRBD2. Germline CDR1 MNHEY, CDR2 SMNVEV (reference sequence). V gave up 6 bases and J gave up 6 bases; unmatched junction bases: 12. The CDR3 totals 16 residues. The DNA for the CDR3 is TGTGCCAGCAGATCTAGCGGGGGGGCCACGCCGGTCGAGCAGTACTTC. Protein product: CASRSSGGATPVEQYF.

The gene calls are TRBV7-8 and TRBJ1-2; tentative D call: TRBD1 (6 bases). CDR3 length equals 15 residues. V was shortened by 5 bases and J by 7 bases, with 20 bases between the two germline ends. Germline values: CDR1 SGHVS, CDR2 FQNEAQ. CDR3 DNA sequence: TGTGCCAGCAGCGCCCGAGAAAGGGACATTGGTGGCTACACCTTC. Protein product: CASSARERDIGGYTF.

The gene calls are TRBV5-6 and TRBJ2-5, with 9 nucleotides matching TRBD2. The ends lost 4 bases at V and 5 bases at J; junction bases unmatched: 6. Germline values: CDR1 SGHDT, CDR2 YYEEEE. The CDR3 is 14 residues long. The CDR3: CASSIGLATETQYF. Here the CDR3 DNA reads TGTGCCAGCAGCATAGGACTAGCGACGGAGACCCAGTACTTC.

The chain employs TRBV21-1 and TRBJ1-2. TRBV21-1 is described as a pseudogene. The CDR3 loop spans 16 amino acids. For the CDR3, the DNA is TGTGCCAGCAGCAAAGCGCAGGCCTCAACTAGATGGGGCTACACCTTC. Protein sequence: CASSKAQASTRWGYTF.

V and J are TRBV9 and TRBJ2-1, with D possibly being TRBD1 or TRBD2 (6 bases each). V lost 2 bases and J 4 bases, leaving 13 bases between the germline ends. CDR3 size: 15 residues. CDR1 SGDLS and CDR2 YYNGEE come from the germline V gene. The chain's CDR3 is CASSVEGGLYNEQFF. The CDR3 DNA follows: TGTGCCAGCAGCGTGGAGGGGGGCCTTTACAATGAGCAGTTCTTC.

V and J are TRBV19 and TRBJ2-2; tentatively, D is TRBD1 (5 bases). The CDR3 contains 15 residues. CDR1 LNHDA and CDR2 SQIVND come from the germline V gene (reference sequence). The V end was cut by 0 bases, the J end by 8 bases, with 13 bases between. The CDR3 sequence: CASSIESGFGGELFF. CDR3 nucleotides: TGTGCCAGTAGTATAGAATCAGGGTTTGGTGGGGAGCTGTTTTTT. Drawing the rest from reference TRBV19 and TRBJ2-2, the complete variable domain is DGGITQSPKYLFRKEGQNVTLSCEQNLNHDAMYWYRQDPGQGLRLIYYSQIVNDFQKGDIAEGYSVSREKKESFPLTVTSAQKNPTAFYLCASSIESGFGGELFFGEGSRLTVL.

This chain uses TRBV5-1 with TRBJ1-5; TRBD1 agrees at 7 bases. With V trimmed by 0 bases and J by 2 bases, 5 bases remained unmatched. CDR1 is SGHRS, CDR2 YFSETQ, per germline. The length of the CDR3 is 16 residues. CDR3 nucleotide sequence: TGCGCCAGCAGCTTGGCGGGACAGTTAGGCAATCAGCCCCAGCATTTT. This gives the protein CASSLAGQLGNQPQHF.

This chain joins TRBV2 and TRBJ2-2; D call uncertain. Germline CDR1 and CDR2: SNHLY and FYNNEI. The CDR3 sequence is 12 residues long. Trimming pared 6 bases from V and 7 bases from J, leaving 9 bases between. The CDR3: CASRSSVGELFF. CDR3 DNA sequence: TGTGCCAGCAGGTCGTCGGTCGGGGAGCTGTTTTTT.

In this sample, this clone turned up a few times. J is TRBJ2-7 and V is TRBV7-8; a weak D match, TRBD2 (6 bases). Germline CDR1 is SGHVS and CDR2 is FQNEAQ. This CDR3 comprises 14 residues. Deletions cut 2 bases from V and 5 bases from J, with 13 bases between. The DNA for the CDR3 is TGTGCCAGCAGCTTACGGAGGGGTTGGGACGAGCAGTACTTC. Translated: CASSLRRGWDEQYF.

The genes are TRBV9 and TRBJ1-5, with 7 nucleotides matching TRBD1. The CDR3 has 15 amino acids. CDR1 and CDR2 from the germline V gene are SGDLS and YYNGEE. The J segment lost 6 bases and the V segment lost 1 base, leaving 7 bases of the junction unmatched. CDR3 nucleotide sequence: TGTGCCAGCAGCGTAACAGGGGCAGATTCTCAGCCCCAGCATTTT. Its translation: CASSVTGADSQPQHF.

The gene calls are TRBV29-1 and TRBJ1-2, with TRBD1 identical over 7 bases. Germline V CDR1 and CDR2: SQVTM, ANQGSEA. The CDR3 totals 15 residues. The V and J ends lost 6 bases and 3 bases, in that order; junction bases with no gene match: 13. The CDR3 is CSVDYYRDRDYGYTF. The CDR3 DNA reads TGCAGCGTCGATTACTACCGGGACAGAGACTATGGCTACACCTTC.

The chain couples TRBV19 to TRBJ1-5, with TRBD1 identical over 8 bases. The germline gives CDR1 LNHDA, CDR2 SQIVND (reference sequence). The CDR3 is 13 residues long. J gave up 2 bases and V 10 bases, and 4 bases lay outside the gene matches. CDR3 bases: TGTGCCATATCGACAGGGGGCAATCAGCCCCAGCATTTT. Residues: CAISTGGNQPQHF.

This sequence joins TRBV18 and TRBJ1-2, with D unclear. The V end lost 4 bases, the J end lost 0 bases, and 12 bases lay between the germline ends. This CDR3 has 15 residues. Germline V gives CDR1 KGHSH, CDR2 LQKENI. The CDR3 protein is CASSLKTGTNYGYTF. CDR3 bases: TGTGCCAGCTCACTTAAAACCGGGACTAACTATGGCTACACCTTC.

As to this clone: At the DNA level, this CDR3 is encoded by other sequences in the same sample as well. The rearrangement links TRBV2 to TRBJ2-7; 9 nucleotides line up with TRBD1. The CDR3 extends over 14 amino acids. V lost 4 bases to trimming and J lost 0 bases; unmatched junction nucleotides: 1. From germline, CDR1 is SNHLY and CDR2 FYNNEI. CDR3 in DNA: TGTGCCAGCAGTGGGGGACAGGGCTCCTACGAGCAGTACTTC. Protein sequence: CASSGGQGSYEQYF.